This entry features one TCR beta chain sequence. Its antigen is as yet unknown. The data were obtained in a study of response to subunit inactivated influenza vaccine. Study observations and caveats: It was suggested by the authors that few new T cells are recruited by each seasonal influenza vaccination.

Germline CDR1 reads SNHLY; CDR2 reads FYNNEI. The CDR3 has 15 amino acids. V was clipped by 6 bases and J by 7 bases, with 20 bases between them. TCRdb fed the RT-PCR reads into MiXCR, producing one record per CDR3 protein. The table shows about 520,000 distinct CDR3 sequences, with approximately 7.2% occurring only once. Specimen: PBMCs from blood, collected 23 months after vaccination. This TCR came from a man aged 45 to 75 who received an inactivated influenza vaccine. V is TRBV2 and J is TRBJ2-3, with a weak D call TRBD2 (6 bases). CDR3 sequence reads: CASSTGTPGRYTQYF. The CDR3 DNA reads as TGTGCCAGCAGCACCGGGACCCCGGGGAGGTATACGCAGTATTTT.